This TCR beta chain appears in the sequencing data of a study of blood T cell repertoires in COVID-19. Study-wide context: T cells, B-cell-depleted T cells, or PBMCs provided the cDNA or gDNA that served as material.

The authors' processing: Amplification with reference gene primers provided the estimates of nucleated cell counts. Only in-frame clones appear in the TCRdb table, and some are missing; sequencing was by immunoSEQ multiplex PCR. V and J calls and clone size are given by that table; D and trimming were obtained from the DNA. The sample holds some 140,000 clones; around three quarters are singletons and the top ten take about an eighth. This CDR3 is 16 amino acids long. CDR1 and CDR2 from the germline V gene are MNHEY and SVGEGT. The V gene end was trimmed by 5 bases and the J gene end by 0 bases; junction bases not matched to a gene: 9.

The specimen sequenced was peripheral blood. This TCR came from a man older than 75 with acute or convalescent COVID-19. J is TRBJ1-1 and V is TRBV6-2 or TRBV6-3, with 7 bases lining up with TRBD1. The CDR3 spells CASSPDRAPMNTEAFF. The CDR3, as DNA: TGTGCCAGCAGTCCCGACAGGGCGCCGATGAACACTGAAGCTTTCTTT.